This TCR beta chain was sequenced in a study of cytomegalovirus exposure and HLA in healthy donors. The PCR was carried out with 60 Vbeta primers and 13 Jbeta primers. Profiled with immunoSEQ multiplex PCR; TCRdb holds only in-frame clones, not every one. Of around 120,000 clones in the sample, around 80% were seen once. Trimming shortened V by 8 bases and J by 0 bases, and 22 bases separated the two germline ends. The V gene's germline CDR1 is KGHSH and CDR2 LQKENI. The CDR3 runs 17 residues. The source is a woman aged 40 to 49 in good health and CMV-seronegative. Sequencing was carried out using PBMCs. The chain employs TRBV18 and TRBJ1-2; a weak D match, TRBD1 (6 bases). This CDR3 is CASQKRDTSVANYGYTF. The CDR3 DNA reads TGTGCCAGCCAAAAGCGGGACACTTCGGTAGCTAACTATGGCTACACCTTC. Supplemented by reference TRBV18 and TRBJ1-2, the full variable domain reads NAGVMQNPRHLVRRRGQEARLRCSPMKGHSHVYWYRQLPEEGLKFMVYLQKENIIDESGMPKERFSAEFPKEGPSILRIQQVVRGDSAAYFCASQKRDTSVANYGYTFGSGTRLTVV.